This T cell receptor beta chain was sequenced for a study of OX40 agonist ivuxolimab in advanced cancers. Study at large: Given to patients was ivuxolimab, an agonistic anti-OX40 (CD134) antibody. Two cutaneous melanoma patients and one hepatocellular carcinoma patient, three in all, had partial responses.

Measured with immunoSEQ multiplex PCR; TCRdb has only the in-frame clones, and not every one. The repertoire consists of 55,000 to 70,000 clones, with over 80% occurring once and the leading ten covering approximately 1.8%. Regarding this clone: Its antigen is not known.

Study results and limitations: At doses 0.1 to 3.0 mg/kg, CD4+ and CD8+ clones expanded.

J lost 4 bases, V lost 5 bases, and 7 bases had no gene match. This CDR3 is built from 16 residues. The germline gives CDR1 SGHVS, CDR2 FQNEAQ. The input for sequencing was CD4+ or CD8+ T cells sorted from blood, taken in a trial of the OX40 agonist ivuxolimab. V gene TRBV7-8 combines with J gene TRBJ2-7; 14 nucleotides align to TRBD2. This TCR derives from an adult with an advanced solid tumor such as melanoma, head and neck, liver or kidney cancer. The chain's CDR3 is CASSPFRLAGGYEQYF. CDR3 bases: TGTGCCAGCAGCCCCTTCCGACTAGCGGGAGGGTACGAGCAGTACTTC.